Following are 5 T cell receptor beta chains from one sample sequenced in a study of beta chain features in type 1 diabetes. Of the isolated RNA, all was reverse transcribed, and so the sequenced material was expressed TCRB transcripts. Profiling relied on immunoSEQ multiplex PCR, and the TCRdb table lists in-frame clones only, not all of them. The repertoire holds 430,000 or so clones, with about 10% as singletons. The sequenced material came from naive CD4+ T cells from blood. The receptor set was obtained from a young woman in good health.

This clone came up a few times. The genes are TRBV5-6 and TRBJ2-7; no definite D call. The V end was cut by 0 bases, the J end by 3 bases, with 7 bases between. The CDR3 extends over 13 amino acids. The germline V gene encodes CDR1 SGHDT and CDR2 YYEEEE. The CDR3 DNA is TGTGCCAGCAGCTTGGATCGGAGCTACGAGCAGTACTTC. It yields the protein CASSLDRSYEQYF.

CDR3 sequence (DNA): TGTGCCAGCAGCCCCAAGGGGGGGCGCTACAATGAGCAGTTCTTC. It specifies CASSPKGGRYNEQFF. The genes are TRBV7-2 and TRBJ2-1; tentative D call: TRBD2 (7 bases). The germline gives CDR1 SGHTA, CDR2 FQGNSA. CDR3 length: 15 residues. Between the trimmed V and J ends, which lost 5 bases and 3 bases, there was a span of 14 bases.

CDR3 sequence: CASSEWTSQLSYNEQFF. In nucleotides, the CDR3 is TGTGCCAGCAGCGAATGGACTAGCCAACTCTCCTACAATGAGCAGTTCTTC. The chain is built from TRBV7-2 and TRBJ2-1, with 8 bases aligning to TRBD2. The trim removed 5 bases at V and 0 bases at J, leaving 9 bases unmatched. Germline CDR1 and CDR2: SGHTA and FQGNSA. The CDR3 has 17 residues.

There are a few counts of this clone. V is TRBV7-2 and J is TRBJ2-3; D may be TRBD2 (6 bases). This CDR3 contains 13 residues. V lost 6 bases and J lost 1, with 8 bases in between. Looked up from germline, CDR1 is SGHTA and CDR2 is FQGNSA. For the CDR3, the DNA is TGTGCCAGCAGGGGGACTGGCACAGATACGCAGTATTTT. Translating it yields CASRGTGTDTQYF.

This clone was observed a few times. The chain uses TRBV7-2 and TRBJ2-5; 9 positions match TRBD1. V was clipped by 7 bases and J by 5 bases; unmatched bases: 11. CDR3 length: 15 residues. Germline CDR1 reads SGHTA; CDR2 reads FQGNSA. The DNA for the CDR3 is TGTGCCAGCACTCCCTGGGGACAGGGAGTGGAGACCCAGTACTTC. Translation gives CASTPWGQGVETQYF.